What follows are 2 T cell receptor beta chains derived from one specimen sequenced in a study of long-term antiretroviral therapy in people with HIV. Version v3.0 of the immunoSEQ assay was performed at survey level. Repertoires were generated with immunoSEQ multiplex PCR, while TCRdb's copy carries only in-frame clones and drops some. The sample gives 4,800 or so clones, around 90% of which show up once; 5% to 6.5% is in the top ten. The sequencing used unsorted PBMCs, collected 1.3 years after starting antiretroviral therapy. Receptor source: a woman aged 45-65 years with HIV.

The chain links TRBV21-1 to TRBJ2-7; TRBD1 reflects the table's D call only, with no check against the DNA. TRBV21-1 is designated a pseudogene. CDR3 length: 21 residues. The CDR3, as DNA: TGTGCCAGCAGCAAGGGTGTAATAGGGACAGGAATCCATTTAGACCTTTACGAGCAGTACTTC. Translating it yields CASSKGVIGTGIHLDLYEQYF.

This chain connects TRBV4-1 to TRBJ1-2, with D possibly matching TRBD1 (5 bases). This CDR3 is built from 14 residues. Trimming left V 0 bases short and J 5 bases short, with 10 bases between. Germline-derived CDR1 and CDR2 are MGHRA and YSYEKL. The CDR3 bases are TGCGCCAGCAGCCAAGACCCAGGGAATTATGGCTACACCTTC. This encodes CASSQDPGNYGYTF.